The 24 T cell receptor beta chains listed next were all sequenced from one sample in a study of early T cells in non-severe SARS-CoV-2 infection. TCRdb re-analysed the 5' RACE reads in MiXCR, keeping a single row per CDR3 protein. The sample includes 55,000 to 85,000 distinct CDR3 sequences, 12% seen only once; the top ten take approximately 4.9%. The source material was whole blood. Receptor source: an adult who was a healthcare worker with PCR-confirmed SARS-CoV-2 infection or an uninfected control (not recorded which).

As regards this clonotype: It may be a read error: a sequence one base away is much more abundant. The missing conserved phenylalanine or tryptophan at the end of this CDR3 makes a read error likely. This chain connects TRBV11-2 to TRBJ2-1, with 10 nucleotides matching TRBD1. V was clipped by 3 bases and J by 12 bases; unmatched bases: 8. CDR1 SGHAT and CDR2 FQNNGV come from the germline V gene. The length of the CDR3 is 14 residues. The CDR3 nucleotides read TGTGCCAGCAGCTTCGGGACAGGGGCGATCCCGCAGTTCATC. Protein product: CASSFGTGAIPQFI.

There are many counts of this clonotype. V usage is TRBV29-1 and J usage is TRBJ1-3; D unresolved. The germline V gene encodes CDR1 SQVTM and CDR2 ANQGSEA. CDR3 length equals 13 residues. Trimming removed 7 bases at V and 9 bases at J, with 19 bases between. CDR3 amino acids: CSADRDGGGTIYF. Written as DNA, the CDR3 is TGCAGCGCCGATCGAGACGGAGGCGGCACCATATATTTT. Combining the CDR3 with reference TRBV29-1 and TRBJ1-3 gives the whole variable domain SAVISQKPSRDICQRGTSLTIQCQVDSQVTMMFWYRQQPGQSLTLIATANQGSEATYESGFVIDKFPISRPNLTFSTLTVSNMSPEDSSIYLCSADRDGGGTIYFGEGSWLTVV.

This clonotype was seen ten or more times. One end of the junction fails to match germline, which may point to a read error. The chain couples TRBV6-2 or TRBV6-3 to TRBJ2-7, with TRBD2 matching over 10 bases. Per germline, CDR1 MNHEY and CDR2 SVGEGT. This CDR3 has 14 residues. Here the CDR3 reads CASSPGLASSEQYF. The DNA for the CDR3 is TGTGCCAGCAGTCCGGGACTAGCGTCCTCCGAGCAGTACTTC.

The CDR3 DNA reads TGTGCCAGCAGCCCCAAGGGACTAGCGGATTCCAGCTACGAGCAGTACTTC. This codes for CASSPKGLADSSYEQYF. The rearrangement links TRBV14 to TRBJ2-7, with 11 nucleotides matching TRBD2. Germline CDR1 reads SGHDN; CDR2 reads FVKESK. The length of the CDR3 is 17 residues. After removal of 4 bases from V and 3 bases from J, the junction contained 11 bases not matched to a gene.

This clonotype was counted only a few times. The chain recombines TRBV7-9 with TRBJ2-1; 9 bases map to TRBD1. CDR1 SEHNR and CDR2 FQNEAQ come from the germline V gene (reference sequence). The CDR3 has 16 residues. V was clipped by 1 base and J by 9 bases; unmatched bases: 10. Written as DNA, the CDR3 is TGTGCCAGCAGCTTAGGTAGCCGGACAGGGGCCTCTGAGCAGTTCTTC. As protein: CASSLGSRTGASEQFF.

This clonotype was seen a few times. The V and J genes are TRBV20-1 and TRBJ2-3, with 10 bases identical to TRBD2. The trim removed 1 base at V and 2 bases at J, leaving 3 bases unmatched. The CDR3 covers 15 residues. Germline CDR1 is DFQATT and CDR2 is SNEGSKA (reference sequence). CDR3 residues: CSARVLAGFTDTQYF. The CDR3 nucleotides read TGCAGTGCTAGAGTACTAGCGGGATTCACAGATACGCAGTATTTT.

This clonotype has a count of ten or more. The rearrangement joins TRBV29-1 to TRBJ2-7; the D call may be TRBD1 or TRBD2 (5 bases each). The CDR3 has 14 residues. V was cut by 2 bases and J by 2 bases, with 13 bases left in between. CDR1 and CDR2 from the germline V gene are SQVTM and ANQGSEA. CDR3 protein: CSVESGTAPYEQYF. The CDR3 coding sequence is TGCAGCGTTGAATCCGGGACGGCCCCCTACGAGCAGTACTTC.

This clonotype was found many times. The chain carries TRBV7-8 and TRBJ2-7; TRBD2 agrees at 13 bases. There are 14 residues in the CDR3. With V trimmed by 5 bases and J by 7 bases, 5 bases remained unmatched. Germline V gives CDR1 SGHVS, CDR2 FQNEAQ. This CDR3 is CASSVTSGRREQYF. CDR3 sequence (DNA): TGTGCCAGCAGCGTGACTAGCGGGAGGAGGGAGCAGTACTTC.

This clonotype was detected ten times or more. The J gene is TRBJ2-1, the V gene TRBV9; 14 positions agree with TRBD2. Germline CDR1 is SGDLS and CDR2 is YYNGEE. CDR3 length: 15 residues. V was pared by 3 bases and J by 8 bases, with 4 bases of the junction left unmatched. The CDR3 loop is CASSDGLAGGYEQFF. As DNA, the CDR3 is TGTGCCAGCAGCGACGGACTAGCGGGGGGATATGAGCAGTTCTTC.

This clonotype has ten or more counts. The chain links TRBV7-9 to TRBJ1-4, with 7 bases matching TRBD1. The CDR3 has 15 residues. CDR1 is SEHNR and CDR2 is FQNEAQ in the germline V gene (reference sequence). V trimming: 3 bases; J trimming: 6 bases; junction bases outside the gene matches: 7. The DNA for the CDR3 is TGTGCCAGCAGCTTGGCACAGGGGAGGGATGAAAAACTGTTTTTT. It codes for CASSLAQGRDEKLFF.

In its sample, this clonotype was seen a few times. The CDR3 reads CASSQAFGGPYGYTF. CDR3 coding DNA: TGCGCCAGCAGCCAAGCGTTTGGCGGCCCCTATGGCTACACCTTC. The V gene is TRBV4-1, the J gene TRBJ1-2, with no clear D. CDR3 length equals 15 residues. The V gene's germline CDR1 is MGHRA and CDR2 YSYEKL. The V and J ends lost 1 base and 4 bases respectively, with 13 bases between them.

This clonotype has only a few counts. The gene calls are TRBV30 and TRBJ1-2; D is undetermined. V lost 0 bases and J lost 2, with 4 bases in between. CDR3 size: 12 residues. CDR1 GTSNPN and CDR2 SVGIG come from the germline V gene (reference sequence). CDR3: CAWSVQNYGYTF. For the CDR3, the DNA is TGTGCCTGGAGTGTACAGAACTATGGCTACACCTTC.

The table lists this clonotype with a few counts. The CDR3 sequence: CASSRGLAGGTDTQYF. CDR3 DNA: TGTGCCAGCAGTCGCGGACTAGCGGGAGGCACAGATACGCAGTATTTT. This chain uses TRBV2 with TRBJ2-3; 13 bases are shared with TRBD2. CDR1 SNHLY and CDR2 FYNNEI come from the germline V gene. The V segment lost 5 bases and the J segment 1 base; nucleotides outside the gene matches: 3. The CDR3 is made up of 16 amino acids.

This clonotype was counted many times. The rearrangement joins TRBV24-1 to TRBJ2-3; D gene unclear. CDR3 length: 12 residues. V was pared by 5 bases and J by 1 base, with 3 bases between. The germline gives CDR1 KGHDR, CDR2 SFDVKD. The CDR3 loop is CATSAGTDTQYF. CDR3 sequence (DNA): TGTGCCACCAGTGCTGGCACAGATACGCAGTATTTT.

The chain carries TRBV29-1 and TRBJ2-5; weak D call: TRBD2 (6 bases). V lost 5 bases and J lost 5, with 15 bases in between. Germline values: CDR1 SQVTM, CDR2 ANQGSEA. This CDR3 comprises 13 residues. The CDR3 region has the DNA TGCAGCGTTCAGGAGGGTAATATGGAGACCCAGTACTTC. Amino acids: CSVQEGNMETQYF.

The genes are TRBV12-3 or TRBV12-4 and TRBJ1-1; D not resolved. This CDR3 spans 14 amino acids. Trimming took off 0 bases at V and 4 bases at J, with 9 bases between the two ends. The CDR3 nucleotides are TGTGCCAGCAGTTTAGCTCGACGGGCCACTGAAGCTTTCTTT. Its protein product is CASSLARRATEAFF.

This clonotype appeared many times. V usage is TRBV6-4 and J usage is TRBJ2-3; 9 positions match TRBD2. The CDR3 is 15 amino acids. Germline loops: CDR1 MRHNA, CDR2 SNTAGT. The V segment lost 5 bases and the J segment 1 base; nucleotides outside the gene matches: 4. CDR3 bases: TGTGCCAGCAGTCTATCTAGCGGGGGCACAGATACGCAGTATTTT. Translation: CASSLSSGGTDTQYF.

The rearrangement links TRBV6-5 to TRBJ2-5; 8 bases are shared with TRBD2. The CDR3 has 17 residues. Germline CDR1 MNHEY, CDR2 SVGAGI. Trimming at V came to 2 bases and at J to 5 bases, leaving 13 bases not matched to a gene. Written as DNA, the CDR3 is TGTGCCAGCAGTTACACTCCTATAGCGGGACGGGAGGAGACCCAGTACTTC. It specifies CASSYTPIAGREETQYF.

There are many counts of this clonotype. The J gene is TRBJ2-7, the V gene TRBV4-1; 9 positions match TRBD1. The V gene end was trimmed by 3 bases and the J gene end by 0 bases; junction bases not matched to a gene: 9. Germline V gene sequence: CDR1 MGHRA, CDR2 YSYEKL. This CDR3 region has 17 residues. CDR3 residues: CASSQDTGTGSSYEQYF. For the CDR3, the DNA is TGCGCCAGCAGCCAGGATACCGGGACAGGGAGCTCCTACGAGCAGTACTTC.

The chain couples TRBV29-1 to TRBJ2-7; D remains unclear. Looked up from germline, CDR1 is SQVTM and CDR2 is ANQGSEA. The CDR3 has 13 residues. V dropped 6 bases and J dropped 0 bases, with 12 bases sitting between them. The chain's CDR3 is CSVWTVSSYEQYF. CDR3 DNA sequence: TGCAGCGTCTGGACGGTGAGCTCCTACGAGCAGTACTTC.

This chain links TRBV14 with TRBJ2-5; a possible D gene is TRBD1 (5 bases). The CDR3 consists of 14 residues. CDR1 and CDR2 (germline): SGHDN, FVKESK. V was shortened by 0 bases and J by 5 bases, with 10 bases between the two germline ends. CDR3 bases: TGTGCCAGCAGCCAAGAAGGGGCGTGGGAGACCCAGTACTTC. It yields the protein CASSQEGAWETQYF.

This clonotype was picked up a small number of times. V and J are TRBV29-1 and TRBJ2-1, with D maybe TRBD2 (5 bases). Germline V gene lookup returns CDR1 SQVTM and CDR2 ANQGSEA. The CDR3 has 13 residues. V was clipped by 0 bases and J by 9 bases, with 12 bases between them. CDR3 sequence reads: CSVEEILAGEQFF. The CDR3 DNA follows: TGCAGCGTTGAAGAGATCCTCGCGGGTGAGCAGTTCTTC.

This clonotype showed up many times. The chain links TRBV7-9 to TRBJ1-6; D is undetermined. The CDR3 extends over 13 amino acids. The V gene's germline CDR1 is SEHNR and CDR2 FQNEAQ (reference sequence). The ends were cut back, 1 base at V and 14 bases at J, with 12 bases in the middle. CDR3 nucleotides: TGTGCCAGCAGCTTAGGGGTCTTTCGAACCCTCCACTTT. Translation: CASSLGVFRTLHF.

J is TRBJ2-7 and V is TRBV7-4; D is undetermined. The CDR3 totals 15 residues. V lost 4 bases to trimming and J lost 6 bases, with 19 bases between them. Germline V CDR1 and CDR2: SGHVT, SQSDAQ. This chain's CDR3 is CASSSTRRTICEQYF. For the CDR3, the DNA is TGTGCCAGCAGCTCCACCCGGAGAACTATCTGCGAGCAGTACTTC.